The TCR beta chain under discussion was sequenced for a study of regulatory T cells in long-lasting Graves disease. A note on this clonotype: As yet, its antigen is unknown. This may arise from a read error, as a much more abundant clone is one base away.

Per germline, CDR1 SGHNT and CDR2 YENEEA. The CDR3 has 15 amino acids. As for time point: newly diagnosed GD, antithyroid drugs for less than 3 months. With RNA extracted from PBMCs as input, the TCR library was made. To make TCR beta libraries, researchers used iRepertoire HTBI primers and Arm-PCR of CDR3 regions. As originally analysed: Identified segments across samples numbered 60 or so TRBV and approximately 14 TRBJ. TCRdb reprocessed the multiplex PCR reads via MiXCR and lists one record per CDR3 protein. TCRdb, not the authors, supplied the V and J calls. The profile shows 420,000 or so distinct CDR3 sequences, roughly 15% of them singletons. Study results and caveats: Lower TCR diversity characterized persistent Graves' patients relative to newly diagnosed patients. Samples came from peripheral blood alone, without thyroid tissue.

These data are also associated with another study on T cells in Graves' hyperthyroidism and ophthalmopathy. As reported in that work: The TCR CDR3 first-round RT-PCR relied on the HTBI primer set.

Material: peripheral blood mononuclear cells (PBMCs), obtained at new diagnosis, from a patient treated with antithyroid drugs. The clonotype was recovered from a woman younger than 30 with Graves disease. The V gene is TRBV11-3, the J gene TRBJ2-5, with D perhaps TRBD2 (5 bases). CDR3 bases: TGTGCCAGCAGCTCAGGAAAAGGTTCGAGGGAGATCCAGTACTTC. Protein: CASSSGKGSREIQYF.